The 18 T cell receptor beta chains reported below all come from one sample, sequenced in a study of blood T cell repertoires in COVID-19. The protocol was immunoSEQ multiplex PCR, while the TCRdb copy is restricted to in-frame clones and leaves out a portion. This sample carries fewer than 120,000 clones, 72% of them seen once, and the ten largest clones take more than 7.5%. Material for sequencing was peripheral blood. Source of these receptors: a woman aged 60-70 years with acute or convalescent COVID-19.

The V call is TRBV6-2 or TRBV6-3, the J call TRBJ1-1, with 7 bases fitting TRBD1. J was trimmed by 5 bases and V by 0 bases; bases with no gene match: 9. The CDR3 is made up of 16 amino acids. The germline CDR1 and CDR2 sequences are MNHEY and SVGEGT. The CDR3 DNA follows: TGTGCCAGCAGTTACTCGATAGGCAGGGGGGAGACTGAAGCTTTCTTT. Amino acids: CASSYSIGRGETEAFF.

This clone was recorded at least ten times. This chain links TRBV27 with TRBJ2-3, with 8 bases fitting TRBD1. Per germline, CDR1 MNHEY and CDR2 SMNVEV (reference sequence). The CDR3 has 15 residues. J lost 6 bases, V lost 0 bases, and 5 bases had no gene match. CDR3 amino acids: CASSLSGTGLDTQYF. The CDR3 DNA sequence: TGTGCCAGCAGTTTATCCGGGACAGGTCTCGATACGCAGTATTTT.

The chain uses TRBV18 and TRBJ1-5; TRBD1 matches 8 bases. The CDR3 consists of 14 residues. CDR1 and CDR2 (germline): KGHSH, LQKENI. The J segment lost 11 bases and the V segment lost 3 bases, leaving 9 bases of the junction unmatched. The CDR3 bases are TGTGCCAGCTCACCCCCTGGACAGGGAGGGTCCCAGCATTTT. The encoded protein is CASSPPGQGGSQHF.

V gene TRBV4-3 combines with J gene TRBJ2-4; perhaps TRBD1 as D (6 bases). V was trimmed by 1 base and J by 2 bases, leaving 12 bases between them. This CDR3 spans 16 amino acids. In germline, CDR1 is LGHNA, CDR2 YSLEER. The CDR3 is CASSQVLQGSKNIQYF. The CDR3 DNA reads TGCGCCAGCAGCCAAGTCCTACAGGGATCCAAAAACATTCAGTACTTC.

The chain couples TRBV7-3 to TRBJ1-5; D perhaps matches TRBD1 (6 bases). The V and J ends lost 5 bases and 1 base respectively, with 6 bases between them. Germline CDR1 and CDR2: SGHTA and FQGTGA. The CDR3 has 13 amino acids. The CDR3, as DNA: TGTGCCAGCAGCCAGGGGAGCAATCAGCCCCAGCATTTT. Translation gives CASSQGSNQPQHF.

The J gene is TRBJ1-1, the V gene TRBV27; the match to TRBD1 covers 9 bases. Germline V gives CDR1 MNHEY, CDR2 SMNVEV (reference sequence). V was pared by 3 bases and J by 0 bases, with 5 bases of the junction left unmatched. The CDR3 is 16 residues long. The chain's CDR3 is CASSFKGQGLNTEAFF. In nucleotides, the CDR3 is TGTGCCAGCAGTTTCAAAGGACAGGGGTTGAACACTGAAGCTTTCTTT.

The gene calls are TRBV29-1 and TRBJ2-7, with D perhaps matching TRBD1 (5 bases). In germline, CDR1 is SQVTM, CDR2 ANQGSEA. The CDR3 totals 13 residues. V was trimmed by 0 bases and J by 4 bases, leaving 10 bases between them. For the CDR3, the DNA is TGCAGCGTTGAAGACGGTGGGGCTTACGAGCAGTACTTC. It translates to CSVEDGGAYEQYF.

At least ten counts were recorded for this clone. This sequence joins TRBV6-5 and TRBJ1-6, with D perhaps TRBD1 (5 bases). V was shortened by 6 bases and J by 9 bases, with 12 bases between the two germline ends. In germline, CDR1 is MNHEY, CDR2 SVGAGI. The length of the CDR3 is 13 residues. The CDR3 spells CASSLDSSSPLHF. CDR3 coding DNA: TGTGCCAGCAGCCTAGACAGTTCTTCACCCCTCCACTTT.

V gene TRBV10-3 combines with J gene TRBJ2-3; 8 bases line up with TRBD1. The CDR3 is made up of 14 amino acids. CDR1 and CDR2 (germline): ENHRY, SYGVKD. V lost 2 bases to trimming and J lost 6 bases; unmatched junction nucleotides: 4. The CDR3, as DNA: TGTGCCATCAGTGAGACCAGGGGGCGGGATACGCAGTATTTT. Its protein product is CAISETRGRDTQYF.

The chain is built from TRBV5-1 and TRBJ2-1; D is perhaps TRBD2 (6 bases). Germline V CDR1 and CDR2: SGHRS, YFSETQ. The CDR3 sequence is 17 residues long. Deletions cut 1 base from V and 6 bases from J, with 20 bases between. The chain's CDR3 is CASSLQPRENWGNEQFF. DNA for the CDR3: TGCGCCAGCAGCTTGCAACCCCGGGAGAATTGGGGCAATGAGCAGTTCTTC.

The J gene is TRBJ1-2, the V gene TRBV9, with D possibly TRBD1 on 6 matching bases. V was cut by 2 bases and J by 7 bases, with 15 bases left in between. The CDR3 length is 14 residues. Germline V lookup: CDR1 SGDLS, CDR2 YYNGEE. CDR3 sequence reads: CASSVSQGNPGYTF. CDR3 DNA sequence: TGTGCCAGCAGCGTCTCTCAGGGGAACCCTGGCTACACCTTC.

The chain employs TRBV7-3 and TRBJ1-1; no reliable D call. Trimming removed 5 bases at V and 3 bases at J, with 10 bases between. CDR3 length equals 13 residues. Germline assignment: CDR1 SGHTA and CDR2 FQGTGA. The CDR3 protein is CASSEGGDTEAFF. In nucleotides, the CDR3 is TGTGCCAGCAGCGAAGGCGGGGACACTGAAGCTTTCTTT.

V usage is TRBV10-2 and J usage is TRBJ1-1; D unclear. Germline assignment: CDR1 WSHSY and CDR2 SAAADI. V lost 3 bases to trimming and J lost 1 base, with 9 bases between them. The CDR3 is made up of 14 amino acids. The CDR3, as DNA: TGCGCCAGCAGTGACCGCGCTGCGAACACTGAAGCTTTCTTT. Amino acid sequence: CASSDRAANTEAFF.

The rearrangement links TRBV7-9 to TRBJ1-1, with D uncertain. The CDR3 is made up of 16 amino acids. Trimming cost V 1 base and J 2 bases, with 14 bases left between them. Germline V gives CDR1 SEHNR, CDR2 FQNEAQ (reference sequence). CDR3 nucleotide sequence: TGTGCCAGCAGCTTAGATGTCCAGATATCAAACACTGAAGCTTTCTTT. Its protein is CASSLDVQISNTEAFF.

CDR3 in amino acids: CATSRDGQPNYGYTF. The CDR3 DNA is TGTGCCACCAGCAGAGATGGGCAGCCTAACTATGGCTACACCTTC. This chain links TRBV15 with TRBJ1-2; D unresolved. Germline CDR1 reads LNHNV; CDR2 reads YYDKDF (reference sequence). The CDR3 is 15 residues long. V lost 0 bases, J lost 0 bases, and 8 bases lay in between.

V gene TRBV11-1 combines with J gene TRBJ1-1, with a tentative D call TRBD1 (5 bases). This CDR3 spans 15 amino acids. Germline CDR1 reads SGHAT; CDR2 reads FQDESV (reference sequence). Trimming stripped 5 bases from V and 1 base from J, with 14 bases between. DNA for the CDR3: TGTGCCAGCAGCCAGGAGGGGCAGAGGAACACTGAAGCTTTCTTT. This codes for CASSQEGQRNTEAFF.

The chain recombines TRBV30 with TRBJ1-3; D possibly corresponds to TRBD1 (6 bases). This CDR3 region has 15 residues. CDR1 is GTSNPN, CDR2 SVGIG, per germline (reference sequence). Trimming left V 1 base short and J 4 bases short, with 14 bases between. The CDR3 DNA is TGTGCCTGGAGTGACAGGGAAACAGTAGGAAACACCATATATTTT. The encoded protein is CAWSDRETVGNTIYF.

This chain uses TRBV20-1 with TRBJ2-7; 7 bases match TRBD1. The V gene end was trimmed by 6 bases and the J gene end by 3 bases; junction bases not matched to a gene: 2. Germline lookup yields CDR1 DFQATT and CDR2 SNEGSKA (reference sequence). This CDR3 comprises 11 residues. In DNA, the CDR3 is TGCAGTGCGGGGGACAGCTACGAGCAGTACTTC. Residues: CSAGDSYEQYF.